This TCR beta chain was observed in a study of type 1 regulatory T cells. Study context: T-allo10 is a Tr1-enriched, alloantigen-specific CD4 T cell product made in vitro. Study-level points and caveats: Compared with non-type 1 regulatory T cells, type 1 regulatory T cells showed a more restricted TCR repertoire.

In the case of this clonotype: Its target is unknown.

The V gene end was trimmed by 1 base and the J gene end by 5 bases; junction bases not matched to a gene: 2. The CDR3 has 14 residues. Per germline, CDR1 SGHTA and CDR2 FQGNSA. Each CDR3 protein is one row after TCRdb ran MiXCR on the reads. Altogether roughly 40,000 distinct CDR3 sequences are present, 10% to 15% being singletons, with the ten largest covering around 8%. The sequenced material came from cultured non-Tr1 T cells, either the whole culture or a sorted T cell fraction (not recorded which). This TCR was sampled from a human donor in good health. This chain uses TRBV7-2 with TRBJ2-3; 8 bases line up with TRBD1. The CDR3 loop is CASSLVRGLDTQYF. In DNA, the CDR3 is TGTGCCAGCAGCTTAGTCAGGGGGCTAGATACGCAGTATTTT.